This T cell receptor beta chain stems from a study of shared clonotypes between healthy human individuals. Whole-study results and caveats: In having few donors, the study represented limited genetic and exposure-history diversity.

Trimming cost V 2 bases and J 1 base, with 18 bases left between them. The CDR3 contains 17 residues. Deep-level assay runs were performed. Every unsorted PBMC PCR replicate was loaded with around 270 ng DNA, around 30,000 T cell genomes. TCRdb's table, derived via immunoSEQ multiplex PCR, lists solely in-frame clones and lacks some. In the table there are about 490,000 clones, approximately 84% of which are singletons. A note on this clone: The antigen is undetermined.

V is TRBV23-1 and J is TRBJ2-7; a weak D match, TRBD1 (6 bases). TRBV23-1 is given ORF status, its function remaining uncertain. This TCR came from a woman between 40 and 50 years old in good health. Some clones in this sample may be carry-over from other donors' samples. The specimen sequenced was PBMCs. CDR3 nucleotide sequence: TGCGCCAGCAGTCAAACCAGAGTCCAGGGGATGTCCTACGAGCAGTACTTC. This translates into CASSQTRVQGMSYEQYF.